These 8 T cell receptor beta chains were sequenced from one sample in a study of T cell changes during pregnancy in multiple sclerosis. Using immunoSEQ multiplex PCR, the repertoire was profiled, and TCRdb retains in-frame clones only, with some absent. This table has around 86,000 clones, 80% to 95% appearing once. This specimen consisted of peripheral blood, obtained in the first trimester of pregnancy. The receptor source for this set is a female donor with multiple sclerosis, enrolled in a pregnancy study.

This chain connects TRBV5-1 to TRBJ2-3, with D possibly TRBD2 on 6 matching bases. The CDR3 loop spans 15 amino acids. The germline V gene has CDR1 SGHRS and CDR2 YFSETQ. V shed 5 bases and J shed 3 bases, with 16 bases lying between them. CDR3 protein: CASSLFLASTDTQYF. The CDR3, as DNA: TGCGCCAGCAGTCTTTTCCTAGCGTCAACAGATACGCAGTATTTT.

The chain has TRBV19 and TRBJ1-5; a weak D match, TRBD1 (6 bases). Germline V gives CDR1 LNHDA, CDR2 SQIVND (reference sequence). Trimming removed 2 bases from V and 6 bases from J, with 8 bases in between. This CDR3 spans 13 amino acids. CDR3: CASSITGSQPQHF. The CDR3 DNA reads as TGTGCCAGTAGTATAACAGGGAGTCAGCCCCAGCATTTT.

The chain links TRBV19 to TRBJ1-5, with D tentatively TRBD1 (6 bases). Germline-derived CDR1 and CDR2 are LNHDA and SQIVND (reference sequence). The CDR3 runs to 17 residues. Trimming stripped 2 bases from V and 2 bases from J, with 16 bases between. The CDR3 sequence: CASSIIQGEAGNQPQHF. DNA of the CDR3: TGTGCCAGTAGTATAATACAGGGAGAGGCGGGCAATCAGCCCCAGCATTTT.

The chain links TRBV7-8 to TRBJ1-1, with 7 bases that match TRBD1. Losses at the gene ends were 2 bases for V and 6 bases for J; bases not matched to a gene: 9. This CDR3 comprises 15 residues. Germline CDR1 is SGHVS and CDR2 is FQNEAQ. CDR3: CASSLTPTGFAEAFF. Written as DNA, the CDR3 is TGTGCCAGCAGCTTAACCCCGACAGGGTTCGCTGAAGCTTTCTTT. Supplemented by reference TRBV7-8 and TRBJ1-1, the full variable domain reads GAGVSQSPRYKVAKRGQDVALRCDPISGHVSLFWYQQALGQGPEFLTYFQNEAQLDKSGLPSDRFFAERPEGSVSTLKIQRTQQEDSAVYLCASSLTPTGFAEAFFGQGTRLTVV.

This clone was recorded only once. V is TRBV2 and J is TRBJ2-1; TRBD2 is a possible D gene (5 bases). The ends were cut back, 7 bases at V and 6 bases at J, with 13 bases in the middle. There are 13 residues in the CDR3. Per the germline V gene, CDR1 is SNHLY and CDR2 is FYNNEI. CDR3 sequence: CASTPGSGNEQFF. The CDR3 bases are TGTGCCAGCACCCCGGGGTCCGGCAATGAGCAGTTCTTC.

The rearrangement links TRBV27 to TRBJ2-7; 7 bases are shared with TRBD2. V dropped 3 bases and J dropped 6; count of bases not matched to a gene: 8. Germline V lookup: CDR1 MNHEY, CDR2 SMNVEV (reference sequence). CDR3 length: 14 residues. CDR3: CASSFTAGTLEQYF. The DNA of the CDR3 is TGTGCCAGCAGTTTCACAGCGGGGACCCTCGAGCAGTACTTC.

The J gene is TRBJ2-2, the V gene TRBV28, with D possibly TRBD1 on 6 matching bases. With 6 bases removed from V and 0 bases from J, the gap between germline ends came to 11 bases. Germline-derived CDR1 and CDR2 are MDHEN and SYDVKM. The CDR3 runs 15 residues. CDR3 protein: CASSRQEPNTGELFF. CDR3 coding DNA: TGTGCCAGCAGCCGACAGGAGCCGAACACCGGGGAGCTGTTTTTT.

This chain links TRBV4-1 with TRBJ1-2; 7 bases are a match to TRBD1. The J segment lost 4 bases and the V segment lost 4 bases, leaving 12 bases of the junction unmatched. Germline V gene data show CDR1 as MGHRA and CDR2 as YSYEKL. This CDR3 has 16 residues. CDR3 coding DNA: TGCGCCAGCAGCCCGAATCCAGAGACAGGGAGCTATGGCTACACCTTC. This encodes CASSPNPETGSYGYTF.